This T cell receptor (beta chain) was recorded in a study of spatial heterogeneity in lung cancer. About the research overall: A consistent excess of beta-chain over alpha-chain sequences was detected.

This CDR3 comprises 14 residues. V was pared by 4 bases and J by 5 bases, with 7 bases of the junction left unmatched. Germline V gene sequence: CDR1 SGHNT, CDR2 YYREEE (reference sequence). This clonotype was counted ten times or more. Time point defined: sample taken at primary tumor resection. No cell sorting; template was whole RNA from tumor, lung tissue or PBMC. TCRdb re-called the 5' RACE reads with MiXCR, one entry per CDR3 protein. This table holds approximately 11,000 distinct CDR3 sequences, approximately 6.3% found once. The source material was normal lung tissue next to the tumor, sampled at surgery. The chain links TRBV5-4 to TRBJ2-7, with 9 bases that match TRBD1. This receptor was identified in a male donor with early-stage non-small cell lung cancer. CDR3 sequence: CASSQGQGEHEQYF. Here the CDR3 DNA reads TGTGCCAGCAGCCAGGGACAGGGTGAACACGAGCAGTACTTC.